This T cell receptor beta chain was recovered during a study (dated by TCRdb to between 2015 and 2016). At the level of the whole study: The study tested whether tumor-infiltrating Tregs in breast cancer are recruited from blood Tregs or converted in situ from other CD4+ T cell subsets.

This clonotype showed up just a few times. No cognate antigen has been identified for it. Base qualities are not recorded, but no much larger clone differs from it by a single base. Cells that were CD4+CD25+CD127-/low were isolated as Tregs. Tregs, naive and memory CD4+ T cells from tumor, blood and ipsilateral draining lymph nodes of a handful of breast cancer patients underwent full-length TCR alpha and beta sequencing. Mononuclear cells from lymph nodes or less than 65 ml of peripheral blood were isolated by Ficoll density gradient centrifugation. A purity exceeding 90% was confirmed by FACS for the sorted cell populations. Full-length TCR variable regions were amplified by 5' RACE PCR with constant-region reverse primers, followed by semi-nested PCR with Nested Universal Primer A. The ReliaPrep RNA Cell Miniprep System was used to extract total RNA, which was then reverse transcribed into 5'RACE-ready cDNA with the SMARTer RACE 5'/3' Kit. Multiplex adaptors were used to barcode full-length TCR alpha and beta libraries, and the barcoded libraries were sequenced on an Illumina MiSeq. From the authors' description of their analysis: For each of nine subset-tissue groups, sequencing data from the five patients were pooled, and the groups were compared by unsupervised clustering of TCR gene usage. Repertoire similarity was calculated with the Morisita-Horn index, weighting shared sequences by their contribution to each repertoire. TCRdb's own reprocessing of the public reads used fastp at Q25 and MiXCR and kept productive beta chains. When rows share a CDR3 protein, they turn into one entry using the most common DNA and genes. The V and J calls were not made by the authors but by TCRdb's processing. Across this sample there are 35,000 to 50,000 distinct CDR3 sequences, with 22% seen only once. The leading ten clones occupy around 4% of the sample.

V is clipped by 4 bases and J by 5 bases, and the sequence between their germline boundaries is 17 bases long. Reading the germline V gene (reference sequence) gives CDR1 LNHNV and CDR2 YYDKDF. CDR3 length: 16 amino acids, cysteine to phenylalanine. Only the CDR3 region is kept as DNA, spanning 48 bases read in frame from base 1. The paper's findings and limits, for the study overall: Rather than covering whole repertoires, validation in the larger cohort was restricted to a single TCR beta V-J rearrangement. The greatest overlap of tumor-infiltrating Treg TCR alpha and beta sequences was with tumor naive CD4+ T cells, followed next by blood naive CD4+ T cells. Tumor memory CD4+ T cell TCR gene usage clustered with blood and lymph node memory CD4+ cells and lymph node naive CD4+ cells.

The TCR sequence derives from a female donor with breast cancer. The source material was Tregs sorted from blood. Recombination connected TRBV15 to TRBJ2-2, with the D gene call left open. The encoded CDR3 is CATSNRQLTDTGELFF. The nucleotides read TGTGCCACCAGCAATCGACAACTTACAGATACCGGGGAGCTGTTTTTT. The full variable domain, completed from the reference TRBV15 and TRBJ2-2 proteins outside the CDR3, reads DAMVIQNPRYQVTQFGKPVTLSCSQTLNHNVMYWYQQKSSQAPKLLFHYYDKDFNNEADTPDNFQSRRPNTSFCFLDIRSPGLGDTAMYLCATSNRQLTDTGELFFGEGSRLTVL.